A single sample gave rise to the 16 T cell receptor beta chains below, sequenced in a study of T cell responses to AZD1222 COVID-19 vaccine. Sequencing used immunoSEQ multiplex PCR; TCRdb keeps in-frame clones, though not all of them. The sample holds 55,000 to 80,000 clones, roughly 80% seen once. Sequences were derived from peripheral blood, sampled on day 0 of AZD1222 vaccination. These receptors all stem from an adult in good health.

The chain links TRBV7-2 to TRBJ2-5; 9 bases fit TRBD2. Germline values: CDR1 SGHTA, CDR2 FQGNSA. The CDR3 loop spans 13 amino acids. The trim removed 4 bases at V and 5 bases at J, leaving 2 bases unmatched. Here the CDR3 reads CASSSGLAETQYF. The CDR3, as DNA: TGTGCCAGCAGCTCCGGACTAGCGGAGACCCAGTACTTC.

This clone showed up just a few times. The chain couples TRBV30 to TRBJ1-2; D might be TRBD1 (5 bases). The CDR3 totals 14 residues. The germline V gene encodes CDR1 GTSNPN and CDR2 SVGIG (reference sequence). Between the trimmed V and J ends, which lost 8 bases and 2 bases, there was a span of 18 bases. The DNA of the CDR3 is TGTGCCGTAGAGGGGAGGTCGGCAAACTATGGCTACACCTTC. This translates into CAVEGRSANYGYTF.

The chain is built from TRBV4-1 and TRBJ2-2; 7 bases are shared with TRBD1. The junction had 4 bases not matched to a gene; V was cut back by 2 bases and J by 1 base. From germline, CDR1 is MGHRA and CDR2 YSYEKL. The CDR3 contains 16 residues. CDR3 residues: CASSQRDSLNTGELFF. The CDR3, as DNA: TGCGCCAGCAGCCAACGGGACAGCTTGAACACCGGGGAGCTGTTTTTT.

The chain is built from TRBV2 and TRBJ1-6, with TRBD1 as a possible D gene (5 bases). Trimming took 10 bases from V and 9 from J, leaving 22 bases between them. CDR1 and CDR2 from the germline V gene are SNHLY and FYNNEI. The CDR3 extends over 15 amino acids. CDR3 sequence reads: CATMGVAFLGSPLHF. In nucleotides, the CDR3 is TGTGCCACCATGGGGGTTGCCTTCCTAGGTTCACCCCTCCACTTT.

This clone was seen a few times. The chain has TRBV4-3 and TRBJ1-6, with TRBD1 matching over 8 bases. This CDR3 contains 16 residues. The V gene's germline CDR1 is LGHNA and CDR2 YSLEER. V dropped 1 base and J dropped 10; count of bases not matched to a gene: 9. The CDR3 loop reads CASSQGFPTGGSPLHF. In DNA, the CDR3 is TGCGCCAGCAGCCAAGGTTTTCCCACAGGGGGGTCACCCCTCCACTTT.

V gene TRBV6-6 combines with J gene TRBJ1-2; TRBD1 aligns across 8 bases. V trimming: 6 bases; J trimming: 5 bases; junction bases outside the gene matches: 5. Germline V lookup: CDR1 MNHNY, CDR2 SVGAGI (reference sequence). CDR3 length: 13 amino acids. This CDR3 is CASSKGQAYGYTF. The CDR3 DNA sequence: TGTGCCAGCAGCAAGGGACAGGCTTATGGCTACACCTTC.

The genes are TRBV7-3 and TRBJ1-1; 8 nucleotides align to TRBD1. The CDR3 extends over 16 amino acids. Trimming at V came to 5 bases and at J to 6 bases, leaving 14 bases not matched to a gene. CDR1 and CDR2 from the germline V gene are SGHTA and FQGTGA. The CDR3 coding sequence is TGTGCCAGCAGCCCAGGGACAGGTGCCATGGGGGCTGAAGCTTTCTTT. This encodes CASSPGTGAMGAEAFF.

CDR3 in amino acids: CASSLANSYEQYF. The CDR3 bases are TGTGCCAGTAGCCTAGCGAACTCCTACGAGCAGTACTTC. The V gene is TRBV19, the J gene TRBJ2-7, with D possibly matching TRBD2 (6 bases). CDR1 is LNHDA, CDR2 SQIVND, per germline (reference sequence). The CDR3 covers 13 residues. V was shortened by 6 bases and J by 0 bases, with 9 bases between the two germline ends.

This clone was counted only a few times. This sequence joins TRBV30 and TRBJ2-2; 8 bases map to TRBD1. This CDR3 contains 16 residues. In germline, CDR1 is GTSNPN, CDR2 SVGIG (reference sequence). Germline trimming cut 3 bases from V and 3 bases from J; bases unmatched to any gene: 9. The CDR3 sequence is CAWRRFGTGDTGELFF. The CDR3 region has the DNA TGTGCCTGGAGGAGATTTGGGACAGGTGACACCGGGGAGCTGTTTTTT. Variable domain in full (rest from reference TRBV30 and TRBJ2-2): SQTIHQWPATLVQPVGSPLSLECTVEGTSNPNLYWYRQAAGRGLQLLFYSVGIGQISSEVPQNLSASRPQDRQFILSSKKLLLSDSGFYLCAWRRFGTGDTGELFFGEGSRLTVL.

CDR3 sequence: CASTPGPSNHYEQYF. The CDR3 DNA follows: TGTGCCAGCACCCCGGGCCCGTCAAACCACTACGAGCAGTACTTC. J is TRBJ2-7 and V is TRBV5-6, with D uncertain. Germline V gene sequence: CDR1 SGHDT, CDR2 YYEEEE. This CDR3 is 15 amino acids long. The germline V and J ends were trimmed by 6 bases and 3 bases, with 19 bases remaining between them.

In DNA form, the CDR3 reads TGTGCCAGCAGGGCCTCGAGCTCCTACAATGAGCAGTTCTTC. Protein: CASRASSSYNEQFF. J is TRBJ2-1 and V is TRBV28; D remains unclear. The CDR3 runs 14 residues. Germline CDR1 reads MDHEN; CDR2 reads SYDVKM. Trimming took off 6 bases at V and 0 bases at J, with 9 bases between the two ends.

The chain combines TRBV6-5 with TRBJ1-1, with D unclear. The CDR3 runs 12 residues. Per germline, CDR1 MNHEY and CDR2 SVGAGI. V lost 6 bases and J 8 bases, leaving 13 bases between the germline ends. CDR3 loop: CASRPNQGEAFF. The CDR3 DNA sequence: TGTGCCAGCAGACCCAACCAAGGGGAAGCTTTCTTT.

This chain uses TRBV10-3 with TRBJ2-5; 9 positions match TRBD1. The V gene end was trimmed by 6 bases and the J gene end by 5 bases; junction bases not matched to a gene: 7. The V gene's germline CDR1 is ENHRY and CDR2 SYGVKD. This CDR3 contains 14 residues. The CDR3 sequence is CAISGTGTGETQYF. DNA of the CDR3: TGTGCCATCAGCGGCACAGGGACAGGGGAGACCCAGTACTTC.

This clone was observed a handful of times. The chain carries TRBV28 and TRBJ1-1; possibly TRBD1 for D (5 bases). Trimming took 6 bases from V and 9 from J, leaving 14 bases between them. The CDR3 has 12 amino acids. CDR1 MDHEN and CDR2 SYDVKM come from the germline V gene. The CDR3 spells CASSFQGAQAFF. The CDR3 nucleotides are TGTGCCAGCAGCTTTCAAGGGGCTCAAGCTTTCTTT.

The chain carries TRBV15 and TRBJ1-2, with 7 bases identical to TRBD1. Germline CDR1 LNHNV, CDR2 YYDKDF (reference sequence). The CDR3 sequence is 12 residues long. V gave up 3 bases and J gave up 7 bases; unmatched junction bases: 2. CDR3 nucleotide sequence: TGTGCCACCAGCAGGGACAGGCGTGGCTACACCTTC. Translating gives CATSRDRRGYTF.

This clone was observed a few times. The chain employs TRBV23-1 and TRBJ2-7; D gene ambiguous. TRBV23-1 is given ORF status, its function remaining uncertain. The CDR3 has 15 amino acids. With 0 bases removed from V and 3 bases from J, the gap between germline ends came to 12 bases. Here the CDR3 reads CASSQSRFSDYEQYF. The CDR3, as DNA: TGCGCCAGCAGTCAATCGCGTTTTTCAGACTACGAGCAGTACTTC.